This TCR beta chain was identified in a study of blood T cell repertoires in COVID-19. Turning to the study itself: Researchers got acute and convalescent COVID-19 samples from the United States, Italy and Spain. T cells, B-cell-depleted T cells, or PBMCs supplied cDNA or gDNA.

The length of the CDR3 is 14 residues. V was trimmed by 5 bases and J by 0 bases, leaving 10 bases between them. Germline CDR1 reads MDHEN; CDR2 reads SYDVKM. Per the original methods: Counts of nucleated cells, estimated from reference gene primer amplification, were obtained. Generated by immunoSEQ multiplex PCR, the TCRdb table keeps only in-frame clones and is missing some. V and J calls and clone size are those listed in that table; D and trimming were worked out from the DNA. This sample has roughly 50,000 clones; roughly 82% occur once, and the top ten carry roughly 7.3%. Sequencing used peripheral blood. This chain links TRBV28 with TRBJ1-1; maybe TRBD1 (5 bases). The TCR was taken from a man aged 35-49 years with acute or convalescent COVID-19. CDR3 sequence reads: CASSPPRVNTEAFF. For the CDR3, the DNA is TGTGCCAGCAGTCCTCCCAGGGTGAACACTGAAGCTTTCTTT.